The 4 T cell receptor beta chains below all came from one sample that was sequenced in a study of blood T cell repertoires in COVID-19. Assay: immunoSEQ multiplex PCR; the TCRdb copy retains only in-frame clones and omits some. This table has 210,000 or so clones, 83% appearing once. Sequenced sample: PBMCs or T cells enriched from blood (not recorded which). Source of these receptors: a woman in her forties or fifties who had been exposed to COVID-19.

The rearrangement joins TRBV29-1 to TRBJ1-3; possible D gene TRBD1, 5 bases. With 8 bases removed from V and 3 bases from J, the gap between germline ends came to 14 bases. The CDR3 length is 13 residues. Germline V gene sequence: CDR1 SQVTM, CDR2 ANQGSEA. CDR3 bases: TGCAGCTATGCGGCGGGACGTGGAAACACCATATATTTT. Its translation is CSYAAGRGNTIYF.

The rearrangement uses TRBV3-1 (or the pseudogene TRBV3-2) and TRBJ2-1; D not certain. The V and J ends lost 8 bases and 1 base respectively, with 6 bases between them. The germline gives CDR1 LGHDT, CDR2 YNNKEL (reference sequence). This CDR3 region has 12 residues. CDR3 protein: CASSLSYNEQFF. CDR3 nucleotides: TGTGCCAGCTCCCTGTCCTACAATGAGCAGTTCTTC.

DNA of the CDR3: TGTGCCAGCAGCGCCTGGACTAGCGGGGGGGCGTGGACGCAGTATTTT. Its protein is CASSAWTSGGAWTQYF. The chain employs TRBV11-2 and TRBJ2-3, with 15 bases lining up with TRBD2. Germline V gene data show CDR1 as SGHAT and CDR2 as FQNNGV. The CDR3 has 16 residues. Germline trimming cut 5 bases from V and 9 bases from J; bases unmatched to any gene: 9.

The CDR3 loop is CASRDTLVGELFF. Here the CDR3 DNA reads TGTGCCAGCCGGGACACCTTGGTCGGGGAGCTGTTTTTT. This chain connects TRBV6-5 to TRBJ2-2; possible D gene TRBD1, 6 bases. V was cut by 8 bases and J by 7 bases, with 14 bases left in between. The germline V gene has CDR1 MNHEY and CDR2 SVGAGI. The CDR3 covers 13 residues.